This T cell receptor (beta chain) was retrieved from a study of vaccination effects on CD4 cells after COVID-19. Trimming at V came to 3 bases and at J to 0 bases, leaving 3 bases not matched to a gene. Germline CDR1 KGHSH, CDR2 LQKENI. The CDR3 covers 15 residues. Remarks on this clone: Its specificity is not known.

Antigen-specific CD4+ T cells were first expanded with viral peptide pools by the ViraFEST assay and only then sequenced. It was after around eleven days of culture that CD4+ T cells were isolated. Convalescent patients had PCR-confirmed SARS-CoV-2 infection between March and December 2020. Sequencing was performed with immunoSEQ multiplex PCR; in TCRdb, only in-frame clones are kept and a portion is missing. The table includes 20,000 to 30,000 clones, approximately 78% detected once. The sequence was obtained from a human donor who had a prior SARS-CoV-2 infection. This specimen consisted of CD4+ T cells from PBMCs cultured with HCoV-NL63 spike peptides, obtained before COVID-19 vaccination. This chain links TRBV18 with TRBJ1-1, with TRBD1 matching 8 bases. CDR3 region: CASSPYRGVNTEAFF. The CDR3 DNA sequence: TGTGCCAGCTCACCGTACAGGGGGGTGAACACTGAAGCTTTCTTT.